Sequencing of this T cell receptor beta chain was carried out in a study of blood T cell repertoires in COVID-19. Across the study: The origin of the acute and convalescent COVID-19 samples was the United States, Italy and Spain.

The CDR3 has 14 residues. V gave up 0 bases and J gave up 5 bases, with 11 bases separating them. CDR1 and CDR2 (germline): SGHKS, YYEKEE (reference sequence). This table comes from immunoSEQ multiplex PCR, and its TCRdb copy is limited to in-frame clones, with some not included. This sample has about 260,000 clones, with around 87% found just once. This clonotype originated in a woman in her thirties or forties who had recovered from COVID-19. Sequencing used peripheral blood. V is TRBV5-5 and J is TRBJ1-2; no clear D gene. The CDR3 loop reads CASSLGPGRYGYTF. The CDR3 region has the DNA TGTGCCAGCAGCTTGGGCCCCGGGAGATATGGCTACACCTTC.